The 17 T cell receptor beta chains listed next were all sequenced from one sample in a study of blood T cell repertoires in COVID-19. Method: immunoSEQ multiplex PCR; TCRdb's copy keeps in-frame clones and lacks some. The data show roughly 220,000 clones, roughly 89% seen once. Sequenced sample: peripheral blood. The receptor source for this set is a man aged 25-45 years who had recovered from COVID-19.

CDR3 residues: CASSTSGTGSGNTIYF. CDR3 in DNA: TGTGCCAGCAGCACCTCCGGGACAGGGTCTGGAAACACCATATATTTT. The chain links TRBV9 to TRBJ1-3, with TRBD1 identical over 9 bases. CDR1 and CDR2 from the germline V gene are SGDLS and YYNGEE. This CDR3 contains 16 residues. V lost 4 bases, J lost 1 base, and 6 bases stayed unmatched.

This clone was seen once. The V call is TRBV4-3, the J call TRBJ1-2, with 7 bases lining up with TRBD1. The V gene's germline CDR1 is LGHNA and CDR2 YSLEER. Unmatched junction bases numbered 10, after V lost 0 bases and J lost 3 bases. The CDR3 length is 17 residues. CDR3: CASSQEIGDSNYYGYTF. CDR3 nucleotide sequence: TGCGCCAGCAGCCAAGAAATTGGGGACAGTAACTACTATGGCTACACCTTC.

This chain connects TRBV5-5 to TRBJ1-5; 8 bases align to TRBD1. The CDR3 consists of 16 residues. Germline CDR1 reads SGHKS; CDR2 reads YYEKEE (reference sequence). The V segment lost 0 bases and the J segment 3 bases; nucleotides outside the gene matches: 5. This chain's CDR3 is CASSLVQGVINQPQHF. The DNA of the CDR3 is TGTGCCAGCAGCTTGGTACAGGGGGTCATCAATCAGCCCCAGCATTTT.

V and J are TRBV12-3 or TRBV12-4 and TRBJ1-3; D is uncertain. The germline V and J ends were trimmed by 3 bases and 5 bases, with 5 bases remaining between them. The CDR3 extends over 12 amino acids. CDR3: CASSFLRNTIYF. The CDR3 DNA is TGTGCCAGCAGTTTTTTAAGAAACACCATATATTTT.

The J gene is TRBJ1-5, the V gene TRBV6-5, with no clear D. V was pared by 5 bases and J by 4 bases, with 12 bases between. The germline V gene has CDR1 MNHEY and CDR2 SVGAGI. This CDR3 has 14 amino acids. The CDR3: CASSPGSGNQPQHF. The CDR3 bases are TGTGCCAGCAGTCCGGGCAGCGGTAATCAGCCCCAGCATTTT.

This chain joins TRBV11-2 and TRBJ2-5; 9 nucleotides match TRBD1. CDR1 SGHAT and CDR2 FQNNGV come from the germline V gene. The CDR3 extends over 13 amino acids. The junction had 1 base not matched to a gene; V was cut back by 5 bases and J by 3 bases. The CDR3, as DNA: TGTGCCAGCAGCCGGGACAGGGAAGAGACCCAGTACTTC. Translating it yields CASSRDREETQYF.

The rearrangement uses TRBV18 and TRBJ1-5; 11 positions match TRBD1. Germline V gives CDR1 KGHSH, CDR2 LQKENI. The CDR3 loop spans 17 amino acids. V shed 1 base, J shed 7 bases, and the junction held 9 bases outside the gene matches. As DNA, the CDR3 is TGTGCCAGCTCACCACAGGGCGGGACAGGGGGGAGGCAGCCCCAGCATTTT. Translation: CASSPQGGTGGRQPQHF. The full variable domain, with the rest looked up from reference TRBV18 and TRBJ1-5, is NAGVMQNPRHLVRRRGQEARLRCSPMKGHSHVYWYRQLPEEGLKFMVYLQKENIIDESGMPKERFSAEFPKEGPSILRIQQVVRGDSAAYFCASSPQGGTGGRQPQHFGDGTRLSIL.

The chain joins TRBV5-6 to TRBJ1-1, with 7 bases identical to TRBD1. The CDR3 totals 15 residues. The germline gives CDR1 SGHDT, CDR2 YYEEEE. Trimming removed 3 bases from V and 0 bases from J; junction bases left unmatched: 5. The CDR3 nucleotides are TGTGCCAGCAGCTATGAACAGGGGATGAACACTGAAGCTTTCTTT. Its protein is CASSYEQGMNTEAFF.

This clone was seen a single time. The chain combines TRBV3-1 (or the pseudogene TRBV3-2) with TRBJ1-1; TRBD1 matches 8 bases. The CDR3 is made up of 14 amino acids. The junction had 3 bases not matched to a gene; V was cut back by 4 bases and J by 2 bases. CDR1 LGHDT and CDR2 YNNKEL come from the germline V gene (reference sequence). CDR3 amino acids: CASSPGQVNTEAFF. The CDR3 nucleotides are TGTGCCAGCAGCCCGGGACAGGTTAACACTGAAGCTTTCTTT.

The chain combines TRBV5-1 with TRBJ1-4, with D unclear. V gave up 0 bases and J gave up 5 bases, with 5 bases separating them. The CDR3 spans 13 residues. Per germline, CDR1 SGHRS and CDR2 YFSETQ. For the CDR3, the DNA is TGCGCCAGCAGCTTGGTTCCGAATGAAAAACTGTTTTTT. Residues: CASSLVPNEKLFF. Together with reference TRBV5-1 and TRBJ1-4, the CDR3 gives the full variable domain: KAGVTQTPRYLIKTRGQQVTLSCSPISGHRSVSWYQQTPGQGLQFLFEYFSETQRNKGNFPGRFSGRQFSNSRSEMNVSTLELGDSALYLCASSLVPNEKLFFGSGTQLSVL.

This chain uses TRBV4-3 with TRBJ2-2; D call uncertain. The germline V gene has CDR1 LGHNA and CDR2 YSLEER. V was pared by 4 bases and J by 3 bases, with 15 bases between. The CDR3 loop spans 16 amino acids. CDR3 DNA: TGCGCCAGCAGCCCCACCATGACTCAGTACACCGGGGAGCTGTTTTTT. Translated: CASSPTMTQYTGELFF.

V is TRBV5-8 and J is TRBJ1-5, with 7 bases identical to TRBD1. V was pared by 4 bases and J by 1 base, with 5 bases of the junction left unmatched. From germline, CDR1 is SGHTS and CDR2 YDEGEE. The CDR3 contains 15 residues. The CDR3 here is CASSRRGRSNQPQHF. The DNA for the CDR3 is TGTGCCAGCAGCAGGAGGGGGCGAAGCAATCAGCCCCAGCATTTT.

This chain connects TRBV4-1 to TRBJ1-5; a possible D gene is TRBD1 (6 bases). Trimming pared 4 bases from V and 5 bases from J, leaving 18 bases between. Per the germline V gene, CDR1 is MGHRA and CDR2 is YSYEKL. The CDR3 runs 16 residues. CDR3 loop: CASSLSGAGRDQPQHF. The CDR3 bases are TGCGCCAGCAGCCTCTCGGGGGCAGGGAGGGATCAGCCCCAGCATTTT.

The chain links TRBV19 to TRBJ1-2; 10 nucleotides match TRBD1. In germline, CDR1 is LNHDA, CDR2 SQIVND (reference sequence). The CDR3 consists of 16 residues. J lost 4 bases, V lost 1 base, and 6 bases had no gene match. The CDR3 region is CASSIGQGALGYGYTF. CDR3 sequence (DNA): TGTGCCAGTAGTATAGGACAGGGGGCGCTCGGCTATGGCTACACCTTC.

The CDR3 nucleotides are TGTGCCAGCAGCTACAGGGCTAATCAGCCCCAGCATTTT. It encodes CASSYRANQPQHF. V usage is TRBV2 and J usage is TRBJ1-5; D might be TRBD1 (6 bases). The CDR3 runs 13 residues. V lost 6 bases, J lost 4 bases, and 10 bases lay in between. Germline CDR1 is SNHLY and CDR2 is FYNNEI.

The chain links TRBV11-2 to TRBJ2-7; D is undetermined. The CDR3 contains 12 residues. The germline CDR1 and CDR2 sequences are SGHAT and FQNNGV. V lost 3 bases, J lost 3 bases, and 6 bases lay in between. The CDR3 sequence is CASSLYNYEQYF. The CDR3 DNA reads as TGTGCCAGCAGCTTGTACAACTACGAGCAGTACTTC.

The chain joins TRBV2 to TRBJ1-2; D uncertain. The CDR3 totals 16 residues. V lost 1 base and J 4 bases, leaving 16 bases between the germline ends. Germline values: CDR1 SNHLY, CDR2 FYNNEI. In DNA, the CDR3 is TGTGCCAGCAGTGAAGATCGGCGGCAGTCTGCCTATGGCTACACCTTC. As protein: CASSEDRRQSAYGYTF.